The 27 T cell receptor beta chains presented below share a single source sample, sequenced in a study of T cell changes during pregnancy in multiple sclerosis. TCRdb's copy holds only in-frame clones and misses some; the assay was immunoSEQ multiplex PCR. The sample yields about 84,000 clones, approximately 95% seen once. The specimen was peripheral blood, collected in the second trimester of pregnancy. The receptors were sampled from a female donor in good health, enrolled as a control in a pregnancy study.

The V and J genes are TRBV6-5 and TRBJ2-7; possible D gene TRBD2, 5 bases. The CDR3 runs to 15 residues. The V and J ends lost 8 bases and 2 bases respectively, with 19 bases between them. Germline CDR1 reads MNHEY; CDR2 reads SVGAGI. CDR3 amino acids: CASRNWPAVTYEQYF. CDR3 bases: TGTGCCAGCCGAAATTGGCCAGCGGTGACCTACGAGCAGTACTTC.

J is TRBJ2-1 and V is TRBV18; 10 nucleotides match TRBD2. The ends lost 3 bases at V and 6 bases at J; junction bases unmatched: 8. The CDR3 extends over 16 amino acids. Germline V gene sequence: CDR1 KGHSH, CDR2 LQKENI. The CDR3 spells CASSPKLAGPTNEQFF. DNA of the CDR3: TGTGCCAGCTCACCGAAACTAGCGGGGCCTACCAATGAGCAGTTCTTC.

V and J are TRBV7-9 and TRBJ2-2; possibly TRBD2 for D (5 bases). The germline V and J ends were trimmed by 2 bases and 1 base, with 8 bases remaining between them. The CDR3 extends over 15 amino acids. Germline CDR1 SEHNR, CDR2 FQNEAQ (reference sequence). In nucleotides, the CDR3 is TGTGCCAGCAGCTTACTTCGGGGGAACACCGGGGAGCTGTTTTTT. Translation gives CASSLLRGNTGELFF.

This CDR3 is CASSQQGAADTQYF. The DNA for the CDR3 is TGTGCCAGCAGTCAACAGGGGGCAGCAGATACGCAGTATTTT. V gene TRBV27 combines with J gene TRBJ2-3, with 9 bases matching TRBD1. J was trimmed by 4 bases and V by 5 bases; bases with no gene match: 4. The CDR3 extends over 14 amino acids. Germline V gene sequence: CDR1 MNHEY, CDR2 SMNVEV (reference sequence).

This clone was counted at least ten times. The V gene is TRBV5-8, the J gene TRBJ2-5; 11 bases are a match to TRBD1. V shed 5 bases and J 2 bases; nucleotides not matched to a gene: 8. This CDR3 region has 16 residues. Germline CDR1 and CDR2: SGHTS and YDEGEE. CDR3 DNA sequence: TGTGCCAGCAGGAGCCGGGACAGGGGGAATCAAGAGACCCAGTACTTC. As protein: CASRSRDRGNQETQYF.

The J gene is TRBJ2-1, the V gene TRBV15, with a tentative D call TRBD2 (5 bases). This CDR3 region has 14 residues. Germline V gene sequence: CDR1 LNHNV, CDR2 YYDKDF (reference sequence). The germline V and J ends were trimmed by 1 base and 6 bases, with 10 bases remaining between them. Here the CDR3 DNA reads TGTGCCACCAGCAGAGCCCGAGGAGGCAATGAGCAGTTCTTC. Amino acids: CATSRARGGNEQFF.

The rearrangement joins TRBV6-1 to TRBJ2-3, with 7 bases that match TRBD2. Per germline, CDR1 MNHNS and CDR2 SASEGT. Trimming took 2 bases from V and 5 from J; bases not matched to a gene: 10. The CDR3 extends over 16 amino acids. The CDR3 nucleotides are TGTGCCAGCAGTGAAAACGCGGCGGGAGCTGGAGATACGCAGTATTTT. This gives the protein CASSENAAGAGDTQYF.

This clone was observed a single time. This chain joins TRBV28 and TRBJ2-2; 7 nucleotides match TRBD1. With 2 bases clipped from V and 0 bases from J, the junction kept 3 bases outside the gene matches. The germline V gene encodes CDR1 MDHEN and CDR2 SYDVKM. CDR3 length equals 16 residues. CDR3 loop: CASSLGTDPNTGELFF. The CDR3 bases are TGTGCCAGCAGTTTAGGGACAGACCCGAACACCGGGGAGCTGTTTTTT. Together with reference TRBV28 and TRBJ2-2, the CDR3 gives the full variable domain: DVKVTQSSRYLVKRTGEKVFLECVQDMDHENMFWYRQDPGLGLRLIYFSYDVKMKEKGDIPEGYSVSREKKERFSLILESASTNQTSMYLCASSLGTDPNTGELFFGEGSRLTVL.

The chain links TRBV9 to TRBJ2-5, with 7 bases aligning to TRBD1. CDR3 length: 13 amino acids. CDR1 and CDR2 (germline): SGDLS, YYNGEE. The V gene end was trimmed by 6 bases and the J gene end by 1 base; junction bases not matched to a gene: 3. The CDR3, as DNA: TGTGCCAGCAATAGGGACAGCCAAGAGACCCAGTACTTC. It is translated as CASNRDSQETQYF.

This clone was seen once. This chain uses TRBV7-2 with TRBJ2-1, with 7 bases identical to TRBD2. The CDR3 is 15 residues long. Trimming cost V 5 bases and J 4 bases; bases outside gene matches: 8. Germline CDR1 reads SGHTA; CDR2 reads FQGNSA. CDR3 coding DNA: TGTGCCAGCAGCGACGCGGCTAGCGGATACAATGAGCAGTTCTTC. This encodes CASSDAASGYNEQFF.

The CDR3 coding sequence is TGTGCCAGCAGCCCGTACAGGGGATCCTACAATGAGCAGTTCTTC. It translates to CASSPYRGSYNEQFF. The chain is built from TRBV7-8 and TRBJ2-1, with 7 nucleotides matching TRBD1. This CDR3 comprises 15 residues. V shed 5 bases and J 1 base; nucleotides not matched to a gene: 5. CDR1 is SGHVS, CDR2 FQNEAQ, per germline.

The chain recombines TRBV9 with TRBJ2-7; D is unresolved. In germline, CDR1 is SGDLS, CDR2 YYNGEE. Trimming removed 0 bases from V and 3 bases from J, with 4 bases in between. The CDR3 runs 12 residues. CDR3 amino acids: CASSVAFYEQYF. The CDR3 bases are TGTGCCAGCAGCGTAGCCTTCTACGAGCAGTACTTC.

The chain is built from TRBV30 and TRBJ2-5; no clear D gene. CDR3 length: 13 residues. In germline, CDR1 is GTSNPN, CDR2 SVGIG (reference sequence). V lost 0 bases and J lost 1, with 6 bases in between. CDR3 loop: CAWSVTSQETQYF. CDR3 DNA sequence: TGTGCCTGGAGTGTAACCAGCCAAGAGACCCAGTACTTC.

The chain combines TRBV19 with TRBJ1-1; TRBD1 is a possible D gene (5 bases). Germline CDR1 reads LNHDA; CDR2 reads SQIVND (reference sequence). The CDR3 extends over 15 amino acids. V was clipped by 4 bases and J by 4 bases, with 16 bases between them. The CDR3 loop reads CASSTPGGRSTEAFF. The CDR3 nucleotides are TGTGCCAGTAGTACCCCTGGGGGGAGGAGCACTGAAGCTTTCTTT.

The chain links TRBV27 to TRBJ2-7, with D tentatively TRBD1 (6 bases). Trimming removed 6 bases from V and 1 base from J, with 13 bases in between. From germline, CDR1 is MNHEY and CDR2 SMNVEV (reference sequence). The CDR3 runs 14 residues. The CDR3 DNA sequence: TGTGCCAGCAGGAGCAGGGGCTATTCCTACGAGCAGTACTTC. Protein product: CASRSRGYSYEQYF.

V usage is TRBV2 and J usage is TRBJ1-2; 8 positions match TRBD1. The trim removed 6 bases at V and 7 bases at J, leaving 7 bases unmatched. The CDR3 loop spans 13 amino acids. CDR1 and CDR2 from the germline V gene are SNHLY and FYNNEI. This chain's CDR3 is CASRGQAAAGYTF. CDR3 sequence (DNA): TGTGCCAGCAGGGGACAGGCCGCAGCTGGCTACACCTTC.

CDR3 coding DNA: TGCGCCAGCAGCCAGGACTCAACCTACGAGCAGTACTTC. Translating it yields CASSQDSTYEQYF. The V gene is TRBV4-1, the J gene TRBJ2-7; the D gene is possibly TRBD2 (5 bases). V gave up 3 bases and J gave up 2 bases, with 8 bases separating them. The CDR3 runs 13 residues. Germline CDR1 is MGHRA and CDR2 is YSYEKL.

Remarks on this clone: The junction does not match germline at one end; this may be a read error. V usage is TRBV5-6 and J usage is TRBJ2-3; TRBD1 aligns across 7 bases. There are 9 residues in the CDR3. Germline V lookup: CDR1 SGHDT, CDR2 YYEEEE. Here the CDR3 DNA reads TGTGCCAGCAGCTTTACAGGGGTTTTT. Amino acid sequence: CASSFTGVF.

The chain carries TRBV18 and TRBJ2-7; D might be TRBD1 (6 bases). The CDR3 has 14 amino acids. V was shortened by 2 bases and J by 2 bases, with 10 bases between the two germline ends. From germline, CDR1 is KGHSH and CDR2 LQKENI. The CDR3 reads CASSPDRSTYEQYF. In DNA form, the CDR3 reads TGTGCCAGCTCACCAGACAGGTCTACCTACGAGCAGTACTTC. The variable domain in full, with the rest retrieved from reference TRBV18 and TRBJ2-7, is NAGVMQNPRHLVRRRGQEARLRCSPMKGHSHVYWYRQLPEEGLKFMVYLQKENIIDESGMPKERFSAEFPKEGPSILRIQQVVRGDSAAYFCASSPDRSTYEQYFGPGTRLTVT.

The V and J genes are TRBV5-4 and TRBJ2-7; D is uncertain. Germline V gene sequence: CDR1 SGHNT, CDR2 YYREEE (reference sequence). The V gene lost 2 bases and the J gene lost 5 bases, with 11 bases spanning the gap. The CDR3 consists of 13 residues. The CDR3 reads CASSFSSKHEQYF. For the CDR3, the DNA is TGTGCCAGCAGCTTCTCCAGTAAACACGAGCAGTACTTC.

Turning to this clone: Germline is not matched at one junction end, which may reflect a read error. J is TRBJ2-7 and V is TRBV28, with a tentative D call TRBD1 (7 bases). Germline CDR1 and CDR2: MDHEN and SYDVKM. The CDR3 runs 14 residues. Here the CDR3 DNA reads TGTGCCGGCAGCTCGCGGGGACAGACCTACGAGCAGTACTTC. It encodes CAGSSRGQTYEQYF.

V gene TRBV7-6 combines with J gene TRBJ2-2; 11 nucleotides match TRBD1. Germline loops: CDR1 SGHVS, CDR2 FNYEAQ. The CDR3 contains 16 residues. Trimming removed 4 bases from V and 3 bases from J; junction bases left unmatched: 4. CDR3 nucleotides: TGTGCCAGCAGCTCAAGGACAGGGGGCGACACCGGGGAGCTGTTTTTT. Protein: CASSSRTGGDTGELFF.

The rearrangement links TRBV6-4 to TRBJ2-3; D is unresolved. Germline CDR1 reads MRHNA; CDR2 reads SNTAGT. This CDR3 region has 10 residues. V was pared by 9 bases and J by 7 bases, with 8 bases between. The CDR3 region is CARLLHTQYF. CDR3 DNA sequence: TGTGCCAGACTCCTCCATACGCAGTATTTT.

J is TRBJ2-3 and V is TRBV5-1, with 7 bases fitting TRBD2. The junction had 5 bases not matched to a gene; V was cut back by 4 bases and J by 0 bases. This CDR3 region has 15 residues. Germline-derived CDR1 and CDR2 are SGHRS and YFSETQ. The CDR3: CASSPGLDSTDTQYF. The CDR3 DNA follows: TGCGCCAGCAGCCCTGGACTAGATAGCACAGATACGCAGTATTTT.

This chain joins TRBV5-1 and TRBJ2-7, with 9 bases fitting TRBD1. This CDR3 is 15 amino acids long. Germline V gene lookup returns CDR1 SGHRS and CDR2 YFSETQ. V was clipped by 4 bases and J by 1 base; unmatched bases: 6. CDR3 bases: TGCGCCAGCAGCCTAATAGGACAGGGGTCCTACGAGCAGTACTTC. The encoded protein is CASSLIGQGSYEQYF.

J is TRBJ2-3 and V is TRBV11-2, with 8 bases matching TRBD2. This CDR3 has 15 amino acids. CDR1 SGHAT and CDR2 FQNNGV come from the germline V gene. Unmatched junction bases numbered 7, after V lost 4 bases and J lost 4 bases. CDR3 DNA: TGTGCCAGCAGCTCCCCGGGACTAGGATCAGATACGCAGTATTTT. Residues: CASSSPGLGSDTQYF.

This sequence joins TRBV20-1 and TRBJ2-5; no clear D gene. This CDR3 spans 11 amino acids. V lost 6 bases, J lost 4 bases, and 9 bases lay in between. The germline V gene encodes CDR1 DFQATT and CDR2 SNEGSKA (reference sequence). The chain's CDR3 is CSAVTTETQYF. The CDR3 region has the DNA TGCAGTGCAGTGACAACAGAGACCCAGTACTTC.